Listed below are T cell receptor beta chains from one sample, sequenced in a study of T-cell memory formation after mild COVID-19. TCRdb ran MiXCR on the 5' RACE reads and lists one entry per CDR3 protein. The sample holds 100,000 to 130,000 distinct CDR3 sequences; about 15% are singletons and the top ten take less than 40%. The sequenced sample consisted of PBMCs or a T cell subset sorted from them (not recorded which). The receptors were gathered from a man aged 18-30 years who had mild COVID-19 (a few samples of this study predate the infection). Cell type and time point are not known. Each CDR3 is given with its conserved first and last residue. The order of the fields is CDR3 protein, CDR3 DNA, D gene, clone size, CDR3 length, V gene, J gene. A D gene is named only where the DNA matches it firmly. Some rows have no size entry. The others give once, few or many, or a class for an expanded clone.

CASSYSEGWAYNEQFF	TGTGCCAGCAGTTACTCCGAGGGATGGGCCTACAATGAGCAGTTCTTC	NA	few	16	TRBV6-5	TRBJ2-1
CASSHRWVSNQPQHF	TGCGCCAGCAGCCATCGCTGGGTCTCAAATCAGCCCCAGCATTTT	NA	NA	15	TRBV4-1	TRBJ1-5
CASSSTYAAFF	TGTGCCAGCAGTTCCACATACGCTGCTTTCTTT	NA	few	11	TRBV7-9	TRBJ1-1
CASSSLSILGAPYSGANVLTF	TGTGCCAGCAGTTCCCTGTCTATTCTAGGGGCCCCCTACTCTGGGGCCAACGTCCTGACTTTC	NA	NA	21	TRBV28	TRBJ2-6
CASSRSRWIGELFF	TGTGCCAGCAGTCGCTCAAGGTGGATCGGGGAGCTGTTTTTT	NA	NA	14	TRBV6-2/TRBV6-3	TRBJ2-2
CASSLNLNTEAFF	TGCGCCAGCAGCTTAAATTTGAACACTGAAGCTTTCTTT	NA	few	13	TRBV5-1	TRBJ1-1
CASSLASAVGELFF	TGTGCCAGCAGTCTAGCGTCGGCGGTCGGGGAGCTGTTTTTT	NA	NA	14	TRBV7-6	TRBJ2-2
CASSVVAGELFF	TGTGCCAGCAGCGTAGTAGCCGGGGAGCTGTTTTTT	NA	NA	12	TRBV9	TRBJ2-2
CASSQEEGGGVTDTQYF	TGTGCCAGCAGCCAAGAAGAGGGCGGGGGGGTCACAGATACGCAGTATTTT	TRBD2	NA	17	TRBV4-2	TRBJ2-3
CSAGTAATNEKLFF	TGCAGTGCCGGGACAGCGGCAACTAATGAAAAACTGTTTTTT	TRBD1	NA	14	TRBV20-1	TRBJ1-4
CSVESGSTDTQYF	TGCAGCGTTGAGTCGGGGAGCACAGATACGCAGTATTTT	NA	few	13	TRBV29-1	TRBJ2-3
CASSMTGGGYEQYF	TGTGCCAGCAGCATGACAGGGGGAGGCTACGAGCAGTACTTC	TRBD1	NA	14	TRBV27	TRBJ2-7
CASSLIGGGPENEQFF	TGCGCCAGCAGCTTGATCGGCGGAGGGCCAGAAAATGAGCAGTTCTTC	NA	NA	16	TRBV5-1	TRBJ2-1
CASSVKGAGETQYF	TGTGCCAGCAGCGTGAAAGGGGCCGGGGAGACCCAGTACTTC	NA	NA	14	TRBV9	TRBJ2-5
CASSPTYEQFF	TGTGCCAGCAGCCCGACCTATGAGCAGTTCTTC	NA	many	11	TRBV11-2	TRBJ2-1
CASSPGPGGAYF	TGTGCCAGCAGTCCCGGTCCGGGGGGGGCCTACTTC	TRBD2	NA	12	TRBV6-5	TRBJ2-4
CSVEDRSTRGLGEQYF	TGCAGCGTTGAAGACCGGTCGACTAGGGGTTTAGGCGAGCAGTACTTC	NA	NA	16	TRBV29-1	TRBJ2-7
CASSLGLVETQYF	TGTGCCAGCAGCTTAGGTTTGGTGGAGACCCAGTACTTC	NA	NA	13	TRBV7-2	TRBJ2-5
CASSSWGGNTEAFF	TGTGCCAGCAGTTCCTGGGGGGGGAACACTGAAGCTTTCTTT	NA	few	14	TRBV6-1	TRBJ1-1
CASSLTGIYEQYF	TGCGCCAGCAGCTTAACCGGGATTTACGAGCAGTACTTC	NA	NA	13	TRBV5-1	TRBJ2-7
CASSLYASYNEQFF	TGTGCCAGCAGCTTGTATGCGTCCTACAATGAGCAGTTCTTC	NA	NA	14	TRBV7-8	TRBJ2-1
CASSQEFRLMNTEAFF	TGTGCCAGCAGCCAAGAATTCAGACTCATGAACACTGAAGCTTTCTTT	NA	NA	16	TRBV3-1	TRBJ1-1
CASLWDREDGYTF	TGTGCCAGCCTCTGGGACAGGGAGGATGGCTACACCTTC	TRBD1	few	13	TRBV6-6	TRBJ1-2
CSARSLVFLRDYGYTF	TGCAGTGCTAGATCCCTCGTTTTTTTAAGGGACTATGGCTACACCTTC	NA	NA	16	TRBV20-1	TRBJ1-2
CASAWTAGYGYTF	TGTGCCAGCGCATGGACGGCCGGCTATGGCTACACCTTC	NA	few	13	TRBV25-1	TRBJ1-2
CASSLADQNAGPDTQYF	TGTGCCAGCAGCTTGGCCGATCAGAATGCGGGGCCAGATACGCAGTATTTT	NA	NA	17	TRBV7-8	TRBJ2-3
CASSFMGNEQFF	TGTGCCAGCAGCTTCATGGGCAATGAGCAGTTCTTC	NA	many	12	TRBV7-9	TRBJ2-1
CASSGRDLRQGTEAFF	TGTGCCAGCAGCGGCCGGGACCTAAGGCAGGGCACTGAAGCTTTCTTT	NA	many	16	TRBV21-1	TRBJ1-1
CASSRMGRSTDTQYF	TGCGCCAGCAGCCGCATGGGACGGAGCACAGATACGCAGTATTTT	NA	many	15	TRBV4-1	TRBJ2-3
CASSSRQLGTHEFF	TGTGCCAGCAGCTCCCGGCAGCTCGGGACTCATGAGTTCTTC	NA	few	14	TRBV6-2/TRBV6-3	TRBJ2-1
CASSQVLREGTGELFF	TGTGCCAGCAGCCAAGTTCTCAGGGAGGGCACCGGGGAGCTGTTTTTT	TRBD2	few	16	TRBV3-1	TRBJ2-2
CASSFSPSGPPEAFF	TGTGCCAGCAGTTTTTCCCCATCAGGTCCTCCTGAAGCTTTCTTT	NA	few	15	TRBV12-3/TRBV12-4	TRBJ1-1
CASSRGNTDTQYF	TGTGCCAGCAGTCGGGGGAACACAGATACGCAGTATTTT	NA	few	13	TRBV6-6	TRBJ2-3
CASSDGRSNPMETQYF	TGTGCCAGCAGCGACGGACGGAGCAACCCCATGGAGACCCAGTACTTC	NA	few	16	TRBV7-8	TRBJ2-5
CSGTARLTDTQYF	TGCAGCGGGACAGCTAGACTCACAGATACGCAGTATTTT	NA	few	13	TRBV29-1	TRBJ2-3
CASSHRRDNEQFF	TGCGCCAGCAGCCATCGTAGGGACAATGAGCAGTTCTTC	NA	NA	13	TRBV4-1	TRBJ2-1
CASSLSGGADTQYF	TGTGCCAGCAGCTTAAGCGGGGGGGCAGATACGCAGTATTTT	TRBD2	many	14	TRBV11-2	TRBJ2-3
CASSPHPPGRGTGELFF	TGTGCCAGCAGCCCACACCCCCCGGGGAGGGGGACCGGGGAGCTGTTTTTT	NA	few	17	TRBV11-2	TRBJ2-2
CASSPSGTNEKLFF	TGTGCCAGCAGTCCTAGTGGGACTAATGAAAAACTGTTTTTT	NA	many	14	TRBV12-3/TRBV12-4	TRBJ1-4
CATLVGNSPLHF	TGTGCCACCCTAGTCGGGAATTCACCCCTCCACTTT	NA	NA	12	TRBV12-3/TRBV12-4	TRBJ1-6
CASRQGWAYEQYF	TGTGCCAGCAGACAGGGTTGGGCCTACGAGCAGTACTTC	NA	NA	13	TRBV11-2	TRBJ2-7